One sample yielded the 31 T cell receptor beta chains listed below, sequenced in a study of blood T cell repertoires in COVID-19. Assay: immunoSEQ multiplex PCR; the TCRdb copy retains only in-frame clones and omits some. The table shows around 30,000 clones, with about 90% occurring only once. The sequencing sample was made of peripheral blood. These receptors were collected from a man aged 80 or over with acute or convalescent COVID-19.

CDR3 in amino acids: CSGDRDGYTF. The CDR3 DNA is TGCAGCGGAGACCGGGATGGCTACACCTTC. V gene TRBV29-1 combines with J gene TRBJ1-2; no clear D. CDR3 length: 10 residues. V lost 7 bases and J lost 6, with 9 bases in between. Germline lookup yields CDR1 SQVTM and CDR2 ANQGSEA.

The chain employs TRBV9 and TRBJ2-5, with D perhaps matching TRBD2 (5 bases). Deletions cut 0 bases from V and 4 bases from J, with 13 bases between. The CDR3 is 15 residues long. Looked up from germline, CDR1 is SGDLS and CDR2 is YYNGEE. The CDR3 DNA is TGTGCCAGCAGCGTAGATCAGAGCAGCGGAGAGACCCAGTACTTC. It translates to CASSVDQSSGETQYF.

The V call is TRBV10-3, the J call TRBJ2-7, with 8 nucleotides matching TRBD1. V lost 6 bases, J lost 3 bases, and 4 bases stayed unmatched. The CDR3 length is 13 residues. Germline values: CDR1 ENHRY, CDR2 SYGVKD. DNA of the CDR3: TGTGCCATCAGGGCAGGGGGCCACTACGAGCAGTACTTC. This gives the protein CAIRAGGHYEQYF.

In this sample, this clone turned up a few times. The V call is TRBV18, the J call TRBJ2-7; D unclear. Trimming removed 5 bases at V and 2 bases at J, with 7 bases between. The CDR3 extends over 12 amino acids. The V gene's germline CDR1 is KGHSH and CDR2 LQKENI. As DNA, the CDR3 is TGTGCCAGCTCATCCAAAACCTACGAGCAGTACTTC. As protein: CASSSKTYEQYF.

This chain joins TRBV27 and TRBJ1-6; possibly TRBD1 for D (5 bases). The length of the CDR3 is 14 residues. CDR1 is MNHEY and CDR2 is SMNVEV in the germline V gene (reference sequence). Trimming left V 6 bases short and J 4 bases short, with 10 bases between. CDR3 protein: CASSQDTYNSPLHF. DNA for the CDR3: TGTGCCAGCAGCCAGGACACGTATAATTCACCCCTCCACTTT.

The chain recombines TRBV7-9 with TRBJ2-7; a possible D gene is TRBD1 (6 bases). Trimming removed 1 base from V and 0 bases from J, with 10 bases in between. The CDR3 length is 15 residues. Germline V gene sequence: CDR1 SEHNR, CDR2 FQNEAQ (reference sequence). As DNA, the CDR3 is TGTGCCAGCAGCTTAGGGGACACCCGCTCCTACGAGCAGTACTTC. Its protein is CASSLGDTRSYEQYF.

Notes on this clone: Other nucleotide sequences from this sample produce the same CDR3. The rearrangement uses TRBV9 and TRBJ1-6, with TRBD1 matching over 9 bases. Trimming removed 2 bases from V and 9 bases from J; junction bases left unmatched: 6. The CDR3 runs to 15 residues. Per germline, CDR1 SGDLS and CDR2 YYNGEE. The CDR3 DNA reads as TGTGCCAGCAGCGTGGGGACAGGGCAAGGTTCACCCCTCCACTTT. It codes for CASSVGTGQGSPLHF.

The V and J genes are TRBV29-1 and TRBJ2-2; 10 bases are a match to TRBD1. The junction had 13 bases not matched to a gene; V was cut back by 6 bases and J by 0 bases. This CDR3 has 18 amino acids. Per the germline V gene, CDR1 is SQVTM and CDR2 is ANQGSEA. CDR3 sequence (DNA): TGCAGCGTGAAAGGAGGGACAGGGGTCTTCGCGAACACCGGGGAGCTGTTTTTT. Translated, it gives CSVKGGTGVFANTGELFF.

The V and J genes are TRBV7-9 and TRBJ2-3; TRBD2 is a possible D gene (5 bases). The CDR3 length is 14 residues. The ends were cut back, 8 bases at V and 0 bases at J, with 12 bases in the middle. Germline CDR1 is SEHNR and CDR2 is FQNEAQ (reference sequence). The CDR3 loop is CASQAVPSTDTQYF. The CDR3 nucleotides read TGTGCCAGCCAAGCGGTACCTAGCACAGATACGCAGTATTTT.

The table lists this clone with a count of one. V is TRBV7-9 and J is TRBJ2-1; the match to TRBD2 covers 8 bases. There are 15 residues in the CDR3. CDR1 is SEHNR, CDR2 FQNEAQ, per germline (reference sequence). With V trimmed by 9 bases and J by 4 bases, 11 bases remained unmatched. The CDR3 region is CASKLAGWAYNEQFF. The CDR3 coding sequence is TGTGCCAGTAAATTAGCGGGGTGGGCTTACAATGAGCAGTTCTTC.

This CDR3 reads CASSKIWGPYEQYF. In nucleotides, the CDR3 is TGTGCCAGCAGCAAAATTTGGGGGCCCTACGAGCAGTACTTC. The rearrangement uses TRBV21-1 and TRBJ2-7; TRBD1 was called by the table and not checked on the DNA. TRBV21-1 is termed a pseudogene. The CDR3 consists of 14 residues.

The CDR3, as DNA: TGCGCCAGCAGCTTGGAATTAAGCGGTGGCTACACCTTC. It translates to CASSLELSGGYTF. V and J are TRBV5-1 and TRBJ1-2; D remains unclear. Germline V lookup: CDR1 SGHRS, CDR2 YFSETQ. CDR3 length: 13 amino acids. Trimming took 0 bases from V and 7 from J, leaving 10 bases between them.

This rearrangement joins TRBV19 to TRBJ2-4; the D gene is possibly TRBD1 (5 bases). The CDR3 loop spans 14 amino acids. Trimming took 3 bases from V and 4 from J, leaving 10 bases between them. Germline-derived CDR1 and CDR2 are LNHDA and SQIVND (reference sequence). The DNA for the CDR3 is TGTGCCAGTAGTATTAGTACAGGTAAAAACATTCAGTACTTC. Protein product: CASSISTGKNIQYF.

The chain has TRBV10-1 and TRBJ2-7; TRBD1 agrees at 9 bases. The CDR3 sequence is 16 residues long. Germline trimming cut 3 bases from V and 2 bases from J; bases unmatched to any gene: 8. In germline, CDR1 is WNHNN, CDR2 SYGVQD (reference sequence). The CDR3: CASSDLTGGTTYEQYF. The DNA for the CDR3 is TGCGCCAGCAGTGACCTGACAGGGGGTACTACCTACGAGCAGTACTTC.

The V gene is TRBV5-1, the J gene TRBJ1-4; TRBD1 aligns across 9 bases. The CDR3 is made up of 14 amino acids. CDR1 is SGHRS, CDR2 YFSETQ, per germline. Losses at the gene ends were 4 bases for V and 15 bases for J; bases not matched to a gene: 13. This CDR3 is CASSQIPGTGSLFF. The CDR3 bases are TGCGCCAGCAGCCAAATCCCCGGGACAGGGAGTTTGTTTTTT.

This clone was counted once. The chain links TRBV4-1 to TRBJ1-1, with D uncertain. From germline, CDR1 is MGHRA and CDR2 YSYEKL. This CDR3 has 14 residues. Between the trimmed V and J ends, which lost 6 bases and 1 base, there was a span of 12 bases. The CDR3 bases are TGCGCCAGCAGAAACGGGAGGTCGAACACTGAAGCTTTCTTT. Translating gives CASRNGRSNTEAFF.

The gene calls are TRBV7-9 and TRBJ1-2; the D gene is possibly TRBD1 (6 bases). CDR3 length: 15 amino acids. The germline CDR1 and CDR2 sequences are SEHNR and FQNEAQ (reference sequence). The V gene lost 5 bases and the J gene lost 4 bases, with 17 bases spanning the gap. This CDR3 is CASSLGQSWLYGYTF. DNA of the CDR3: TGTGCCAGCAGCCTCGGACAGAGTTGGCTCTATGGCTACACCTTC.

The chain links TRBV30 to TRBJ2-1; D gene unclear. The CDR3 extends over 16 amino acids. V shed 2 bases and J shed 7 bases, with 21 bases lying between them. Germline CDR1 and CDR2: GTSNPN and SVGIG (reference sequence). CDR3: CAWSIPRHPRWNEQFF. The CDR3 DNA follows: TGTGCCTGGAGTATACCGAGACATCCTCGGTGGAATGAGCAGTTCTTC. Combining the CDR3 with reference TRBV30 and TRBJ2-1 gives the whole variable domain SQTIHQWPATLVQPVGSPLSLECTVEGTSNPNLYWYRQAAGRGLQLLFYSVGIGQISSEVPQNLSASRPQDRQFILSSKKLLLSDSGFYLCAWSIPRHPRWNEQFFGPGTRLTVL.

The V gene is TRBV19, the J gene TRBJ2-3; D is possibly TRBD1 (5 bases). This CDR3 has 13 amino acids. Germline V CDR1 and CDR2: LNHDA, SQIVND (reference sequence). Deletions cut 2 bases from V and 5 bases from J, with 8 bases between. CDR3 coding DNA: TGTGCCAGTAGTATATCTAGGGGAGATACGCAGTATTTT. This encodes CASSISRGDTQYF.

This chain joins TRBV12-3 or TRBV12-4 and TRBJ1-3, with D uncertain. This CDR3 region has 12 residues. Trimming took 7 bases from V and 3 from J, leaving 7 bases between them. This CDR3 is CASTSVGNTIYF. The CDR3, as DNA: TGTGCCAGCACCTCGGTTGGAAACACCATATATTTT.

This clone was observed once. The chain couples TRBV7-8 to TRBJ2-4, with 8 bases identical to TRBD2. Germline-derived CDR1 and CDR2 are SGHVS and FQNEAQ. The CDR3 runs 13 residues. With 5 bases clipped from V and 9 bases from J, the junction kept 6 bases outside the gene matches. The CDR3 reads CASSREGRSIQYF. The CDR3 DNA follows: TGTGCCAGCAGCCGGGAGGGGAGATCCATTCAGTACTTC.

This chain uses TRBV6-1 with TRBJ1-5, with D possibly being TRBD1 (5 bases). Germline V gene lookup returns CDR1 MNHNS and CDR2 SASEGT. This CDR3 spans 17 amino acids. V lost 0 bases to trimming and J lost 7 bases, with 19 bases between them. CDR3 coding DNA: TGTGCCAGCAGTGAAGCTCTTGGAGGGGCCGAAGGACAGCCCCAGCATTTT. It translates to CASSEALGGAEGQPQHF.

The genes are TRBV7-6 and TRBJ2-3, with 7 bases lining up with TRBD1. Germline CDR1 reads SGHVS; CDR2 reads FNYEAQ. V lost 4 bases, J lost 4 bases, and 5 bases stayed unmatched. The CDR3 is 14 residues long. The CDR3, as DNA: TGTGCCAGCAGCTGGATGACAGGGTCAGATACGCAGTATTTT. This sequence encodes CASSWMTGSDTQYF.

This CDR3 reads CASSDGSGGKYEQYF. DNA for the CDR3: TGCGCCAGCAGTGATGGGAGCGGGGGGAAATACGAGCAGTACTTC. The chain recombines TRBV10-1 with TRBJ2-7; 9 nucleotides agree with TRBD2. After removal of 3 bases from V and 4 bases from J, the junction contained 7 bases not matched to a gene. The CDR3 loop spans 15 amino acids. CDR1 is WNHNN and CDR2 is SYGVQD in the germline V gene (reference sequence).

This clone was observed once. The gene calls are TRBV29-1 and TRBJ2-7; tentative D call: TRBD2 (6 bases). Germline CDR1 SQVTM, CDR2 ANQGSEA. The CDR3 covers 13 residues. V was trimmed by 4 bases and J by 2 bases, leaving 12 bases between them. CDR3 sequence (DNA): TGCAGCGTTGTAGGCAGGGAGGCCTACGAGCAGTACTTC. Its translation is CSVVGREAYEQYF.

With respect to this clone: Other nucleotide sequences from this sample produce the same CDR3. J is TRBJ1-1 and V is TRBV5-1; D is perhaps TRBD1 (6 bases). This CDR3 spans 14 amino acids. Deletions cut 0 bases from V and 1 base from J, with 7 bases between. CDR1 is SGHRS, CDR2 YFSETQ, per germline. This CDR3 is CASSLVQGNTEAFF. The CDR3 region has the DNA TGCGCCAGCAGCTTGGTACAGGGGAACACTGAAGCTTTCTTT.

The rearrangement joins TRBV5-1 to TRBJ1-2; D might be TRBD1 (5 bases). V shed 1 base and J shed 7 bases, with 11 bases lying between them. The germline CDR1 and CDR2 sequences are SGHRS and YFSETQ. CDR3 length: 13 residues. For the CDR3, the DNA is TGCGCCAGCAGCTTGATAGAGGGACTTGGCTACACCTTC. Encoded protein: CASSLIEGLGYTF.

The gene calls are TRBV5-1 and TRBJ1-2; TRBD1 matches 11 bases. This CDR3 is built from 16 residues. Germline CDR1 SGHRS, CDR2 YFSETQ. Germline trimming cut 4 bases from V and 1 base from J; bases unmatched to any gene: 6. The CDR3 here is CASSTGTGGSNYGYTF. CDR3 sequence (DNA): TGCGCCAGCAGCACAGGGACAGGGGGTAGTAACTATGGCTACACCTTC.

This rearrangement joins TRBV9 to TRBJ2-2, with 8 bases aligning to TRBD1. Germline-derived CDR1 and CDR2 are SGDLS and YYNGEE. V shed 6 bases, J shed 4 bases, and the junction held 8 bases outside the gene matches. There are 15 residues in the CDR3. CDR3: CASTATTGGTGELFF. The CDR3 nucleotides are TGTGCCAGCACCGCAACCACAGGGGGCACCGGGGAGCTGTTTTTT.

The chain uses TRBV19 and TRBJ1-2; TRBD1 agrees at 8 bases. In germline, CDR1 is LNHDA, CDR2 SQIVND (reference sequence). This CDR3 has 15 amino acids. V dropped 5 bases and J dropped 4; count of bases not matched to a gene: 9. CDR3: CASSSPGTGTYGYTF. The CDR3 bases are TGTGCCAGTAGTTCCCCCGGGACAGGAACCTATGGCTACACCTTC.

The gene calls are TRBV7-2 and TRBJ1-1, with 8 bases fitting TRBD1. Trimming at V came to 5 bases and at J to 1 base, leaving 3 bases not matched to a gene. This CDR3 has 14 amino acids. The V gene's germline CDR1 is SGHTA and CDR2 FQGNSA. In DNA form, the CDR3 reads TGTGCCAGCAGCCAGGACAGGGCGAACACTGAAGCTTTCTTT. Protein sequence: CASSQDRANTEAFF.